Described below is a single T cell receptor (beta chain) sequence and its context. Its antigen is currently unknown. In the same sample, other DNA sequences code for this CDR3. TCRdb keeps only in-frame clones here, not all; method: immunoSEQ multiplex PCR. Among roughly 110,000 clones listed, about 85% were seen once. This record belongs to a study of T cell responses to AZD1222 COVID-19 vaccine. Study results and caveats: Recipients of AZD1222 seropositive at baseline numbered only 6 or 7. Per reports, nearly half of all spike-specific TCRs target regions that are unmutated in variants. Dominant at 160-218 and 743-854, vaccine-associated CD4 TCRs also spanned spike. Repertoire sampling was restricted to post-peak T cell response timepoints.

The ends were cut back, 2 bases at V and 1 base at J, with 12 bases in the middle. Looked up from germline, CDR1 is MNHNS and CDR2 is SASEGT. This CDR3 comprises 15 residues. J is TRBJ2-7 and V is TRBV6-1, with no clear D. The receptor's source is an adult who received the AZD1222 COVID-19 vaccine. Sample: peripheral blood, taken 28 days after the second AZD1222 dose. CDR3 nucleotide sequence: TGTGCCAGCAGTGAAACCCTGGGCCCATCCTACGAGCAGTACTTC. Protein product: CASSETLGPSYEQYF.